This entry is about one T cell receptor (beta chain). No antigen is known for it. No much larger clone exists at a distance of one base, and base qualities are not known. The CDR3 regions of human TCRbeta chains were subjected to immunosequencing. As for the authors' bioinformatics: Repertoire TCRs were checked for matches against a reference library of SARS-CoV-2-specific TCRs that had been generated using the MIRA antigen-specificity platform. Breadth was defined as the fraction of unique TCRs that were SARS-CoV-2-associated. Depth was defined as the fraction of total T cells that were SARS-CoV-2-associated. Each spike-specific TCR was assigned to its reactive spike region and to a CD4 or CD8 class using the MIRA data. Log10-transformed breadth and depth values were compared by one-way ANOVA with Sidak's multiple comparisons tests. This is the immuneACCESS table as TCRdb keeps it, with only in-frame sequences that have V and J called. A part of the clones is gone; compared with another copy, unresolved V genes explain less than half, and the rest is unexplained. D and trimming were read from the DNA, whereas the V and J calls and clone size are those reported in that table. The sample yields approximately 100,000 clones; around 90% were counted once. The top ten hold over 15% of the sample.

The data derive from a study of T cell responses to AZD1222 COVID-19 vaccine (dated by TCRdb to about 2021). Study-wide context: Because spike-specific TCR depth and breadth did not differ between the two schedules, AZD1222 recipients who got a second dose at roughly 4 weeks were pooled with those who got a second dose at roughly 12 weeks. TCR sequencing was performed for about 250 trial participants, of whom about 200 were given two doses of AZD1222 and around 26 were given two doses of MenACWY control vaccine. Trial participants were enrolled by age into 18-55, 56-69 and 70-plus year subgroups, with 148, 28 and 57 TCR-sequenced participants respectively.

The meaning of the sample's time point label: baseline before first vaccination. Samples from vaccinated people were obtained from the UK trials COV001 and COV002, which included a single-blind randomized controlled phase 2/3 trial of AZD1222 (ChAdOx1 nCoV-19) in healthy adults. For TCRbeta chain sequencing, PBMC samples from trial participants were taken at day 0 and at day 28 after the second dose. What the research found in general, with its limitations: Because no day 14 peak-response samples were available, the repertoires could be characterized only after the peak T cell response. CD4 TCRs associated with the vaccine covered the entire spike protein, and the dominant responses were in regions 160-218 and 743-854. Participants were mostly white British, with more females than males. The authors suggested clonal diversity may have been underestimated. Reportedly, close to half of the unique spike-specific TCRs recognized epitopes lying outside the regions that are mutated in the B.1.351 and B.1.1.7 variants. Spike-specific TCR breadth and depth rose significantly after two AZD1222 doses compared with day 0 and with MenACWY recipients. In the small 56-69-year group, the increase in depth fell short of significance, most likely because of low power. Conclusions about previously exposed vaccinees are limited because only 6 or 7 AZD1222 recipients were SARS-CoV-2 seropositive at baseline.

The sample in question was peripheral blood, obtained on day 0 of AZD1222 vaccination. The clonotype comes from an adult in good health.

The sequence in DNA is TGTGCCAGCAGCGCACTAGCGGGGGGGCTGAACGGGGAGCTGTTTTTT. It encodes CASSALAGGLNGELFF. The sequence joins TRBV5-6 to TRBJ2-2; 13 middle bases align to TRBD2. CDR1 SGHDT and CDR2 YYEEEE were looked up in the germline V gene. There are 16 amino acids in the CDR3, from cysteine to phenylalanine inclusive. The entry retains the CDR3 DNA only, 48 bases that are in frame from base 1. Trimmed from V: 4 bases; trimmed from J: 7 bases; junction bases lacking a gene match: 7. With the rest looked up from the reference TRBV5-6 and TRBJ2-2 genes rather than sequenced, the full variable domain is DAGVTQSPTHLIKTRGQQVTLRCSPKSGHDTVSWYQQALGQGPQFIFQYYEEEERQRGNFPDRFSGHQFPNYSSELNVNALLLGDSALYLCASSALAGGLNGELFFGEGSRLTVL.